This T cell receptor (beta chain) was sequenced for a study of blood T cell repertoires in COVID-19. This CDR3 contains 13 residues. Germline loops: CDR1 ENHRY, CDR2 SYGVKD. Trimming at V came to 5 bases and at J to 8 bases, leaving 8 bases not matched to a gene. Profiling relied on immunoSEQ multiplex PCR, and the TCRdb table lists in-frame clones only, not all of them. The sample shows 310,000 or so clones, 87% of them seen only once. The sequencing sample was made of PBMCs or T cells enriched from blood (not recorded which). The TCR comes from a woman younger than 30 who had recovered from COVID-19. The V gene is TRBV10-3, the J gene TRBJ1-2; 7 bases align to TRBD1. This CDR3 reads CAISKGTVGGYTF. The CDR3 DNA is TGTGCCATCAGTAAAGGGACAGTAGGCGGCTACACCTTC.